Following are 32 T cell receptor beta chains from one sample sequenced in a study of T cells in placental villitis. Regarding the study as a whole: Median clonality was approximately 0.061 in villitis of unknown etiology placentae versus roughly 0.0064 in controls.

These receptors have no known antigen. Sequencing used immunoSEQ v4. Repertoires were generated with immunoSEQ multiplex PCR, while TCRdb's copy carries only in-frame clones and drops some. The sample contains 500 to 650 clones, about four fifths of which appear only once. The sequenced sample was placental tissue containing maternal and fetal cells. These receptors came from a human patient with villitis of unknown etiology; the placental T cells may come from both mother and fetus.

This rearrangement joins TRBV6-5 to TRBJ2-7; D perhaps matches TRBD1 (5 bases). V lost 8 bases, J lost 0 bases, and 5 bases lay in between. The CDR3 runs 11 residues. Germline V gene data show CDR1 as MNHEY and CDR2 as SVGAGI. CDR3 residues: CASGHSYEQYF. DNA of the CDR3: TGTGCCAGCGGACACTCCTACGAGCAGTACTTC.

The chain couples TRBV6-5 to TRBJ1-6; tentatively, D is TRBD1 (5 bases). Germline lookup yields CDR1 MNHEY and CDR2 SVGAGI. There are 13 residues in the CDR3. V gave up 6 bases and J gave up 4 bases, with 7 bases separating them. The CDR3 region is CASRTAYNSPLHF. CDR3 nucleotide sequence: TGTGCCAGCAGGACAGCGTATAATTCACCCCTCCACTTT.

This chain connects TRBV19 to TRBJ2-6; a possible D gene is TRBD1 (6 bases). Germline V gene data show CDR1 as LNHDA and CDR2 as SQIVND (reference sequence). The length of the CDR3 is 15 residues. V lost 7 bases to trimming and J lost 2 bases, with 12 bases between them. The CDR3 sequence: CASNPDRPGANVLTF. For the CDR3, the DNA is TGTGCCAGTAACCCCGACAGGCCTGGGGCCAACGTCCTGACTTTC. The full variable domain, its missing parts supplied by reference TRBV19 and TRBJ2-6, is DGGITQSPKYLFRKEGQNVTLSCEQNLNHDAMYWYRQDPGQGLRLIYYSQIVNDFQKGDIAEGYSVSREKKESFPLTVTSAQKNPTAFYLCASNPDRPGANVLTFGAGSRLTVL.

The chain recombines TRBV6-5 with TRBJ2-7; 9 bases map to TRBD2. Losses at the gene ends were 2 bases for V and 4 bases for J; bases not matched to a gene: 3. This CDR3 is 14 amino acids long. Germline loops: CDR1 MNHEY, CDR2 SVGAGI. DNA for the CDR3: TGTGCCAGCAGTTACGGAGCGGGAGGATACGAGCAGTACTTC. Translation: CASSYGAGGYEQYF.

Notes on this clone: The identical CDR3 is also encoded by other nucleotide sequences in the sample. The V gene is TRBV13, the J gene TRBJ2-5, with D possibly matching TRBD2 (6 bases). Germline loops: CDR1 PRHDT, CDR2 FYEKMQ (reference sequence). This CDR3 region has 14 residues. The V gene lost 2 bases and the J gene lost 1 base, with 8 bases spanning the gap. CDR3 in amino acids: CASSLRTIQETQYF. CDR3 coding DNA: TGTGCCAGCAGCTTAAGGACTATCCAAGAGACCCAGTACTTC.

The rearrangement joins TRBV13 to TRBJ2-5; no clear D gene. Germline CDR1 reads PRHDT; CDR2 reads FYEKMQ (reference sequence). This CDR3 is 14 amino acids long. V was pared by 2 bases and J by 5 bases, with 12 bases between. The CDR3: CASSLRQLDETQYF. Written as DNA, the CDR3 is TGTGCCAGCAGCTTACGTCAGTTGGACGAGACCCAGTACTTC.

This clone was counted a single time. The chain is built from TRBV6-6 and TRBJ1-2; possibly TRBD1 for D (6 bases). Germline lookup yields CDR1 MNHNY and CDR2 SVGAGI (reference sequence). The CDR3 contains 15 residues. Trimming pared 5 bases from V and 2 bases from J, leaving 15 bases between. CDR3 loop: CASSLETGRNYGYTF. The CDR3 coding sequence is TGTGCCAGCAGTCTAGAGACAGGACGGAACTATGGCTACACCTTC.

On this clone itself: An end of the junction does not agree with germline; a read error may underlie this. The chain carries TRBV15 and TRBJ1-2; D is undetermined. In germline, CDR1 is LNHNV, CDR2 YYDKDF (reference sequence). The CDR3 is 14 residues long. CDR3 sequence: CVTSRDPGDYGYTF. In DNA, the CDR3 is TGTGTCACCAGCAGAGACCCGGGTGACTATGGCTACACCTTC.

The CDR3 here is CASSYFGGYTF. The CDR3 nucleotides are TGTGCCAGCAGTTATTTTGGTGGCTACACCTTC. The chain uses TRBV6-5 and TRBJ1-2, with D uncertain. Germline CDR1 reads MNHEY; CDR2 reads SVGAGI. This CDR3 has 11 residues. Between the trimmed V and J ends, which lost 3 bases and 7 bases, there was a span of 6 bases.

As regards this clone: Other DNA sequences of this sample code for an identical CDR3. The chain recombines TRBV13 with TRBJ2-5, with D maybe TRBD1 (5 bases). Germline CDR1 and CDR2: PRHDT and FYEKMQ (reference sequence). V lost 5 bases and J 2 bases, leaving 12 bases between the germline ends. The CDR3 covers 14 residues. The CDR3 protein is CASSLRQIQETQYF. CDR3 nucleotide sequence: TGTGCCAGCAGCCTGAGACAGATACAAGAGACCCAGTACTTC.

J is TRBJ2-3 and V is TRBV7-3; D remains unclear. With 2 bases removed from V and 3 bases from J, the gap between germline ends came to 12 bases. Germline V gene sequence: CDR1 SGHTA, CDR2 FQGTGA. CDR3 length equals 15 residues. Here the CDR3 reads CASSLGYYKTDTQYF. The CDR3 region has the DNA TGTGCCAGCAGCTTAGGCTATTACAAGACAGATACGCAGTATTTT.

This sequence joins TRBV11-2 and TRBJ1-1; no firm D call. V was shortened by 1 base and J by 0 bases, with 12 bases between the two germline ends. This CDR3 has 16 amino acids. In germline, CDR1 is SGHAT, CDR2 FQNNGV. The CDR3 sequence is CASSLGVPTVNTEAFF. Here the CDR3 DNA reads TGTGCCAGCAGCTTAGGCGTCCCAACAGTGAACACTGAAGCTTTCTTT.

A remark on this clone: The identical CDR3 is also encoded by other nucleotide sequences in the sample. The chain couples TRBV28 to TRBJ2-7, with D unclear. The V gene lost 5 bases and the J gene lost 10 bases, with 21 bases spanning the gap. The CDR3 covers 14 residues. Germline assignment: CDR1 MDHEN and CDR2 SYDVKM. DNA of the CDR3: TGTGCCAGCAGTATCTGGTCTAGGGCTGGCGAACAGTACTTC. It codes for CASSIWSRAGEQYF.

V gene TRBV5-6 combines with J gene TRBJ1-1; no clear D gene. The V gene lost 0 bases and the J gene lost 7 bases, with 7 bases spanning the gap. Germline assignment: CDR1 SGHDT and CDR2 YYEEEE. This CDR3 is built from 12 residues. The CDR3 nucleotides are TGTGCCAGCAGCTTGGCCTCTGGTGAAGCTTTCTTT. Translated: CASSLASGEAFF.

CDR3 residues: CASSRLTDTQYF. CDR3 coding DNA: TGTGCCAGCAGCCGCCTGACAGATACGCAGTATTTT. This chain links TRBV27 with TRBJ2-3; D unresolved. The CDR3 sequence is 12 residues long. Trimming removed 6 bases from V and 3 bases from J, with 7 bases in between. Germline V lookup: CDR1 MNHEY, CDR2 SMNVEV (reference sequence).

This rearrangement joins TRBV13 to TRBJ2-5; tentative D call: TRBD1 (5 bases). Germline V gene lookup returns CDR1 PRHDT and CDR2 FYEKMQ (reference sequence). Trimming stripped 5 bases from V and 1 base from J, with 11 bases between. The length of the CDR3 is 14 residues. CDR3 nucleotides: TGTGCCAGCAGCCAACGACAGCTCCAAGAGACCCAGTACTTC. It specifies CASSQRQLQETQYF.

The chain is built from TRBV30 and TRBJ2-3; D might be TRBD2 (5 bases). In germline, CDR1 is GTSNPN, CDR2 SVGIG (reference sequence). CDR3 length: 14 amino acids. V lost 2 bases and J lost 0, with 9 bases in between. CDR3 DNA: TGTGCCTGGAGTAGAGGGCTTAGCACAGATACGCAGTATTTT. Its protein is CAWSRGLSTDTQYF.

Regarding this clone: Other DNA sequences in this specimen translate into the identical CDR3. The V gene is TRBV5-1, the J gene TRBJ2-1; TRBD1 is a possible D gene (5 bases). The CDR3 consists of 15 residues. Between the trimmed V and J ends, which lost 2 bases and 0 bases, there was a span of 9 bases. The germline gives CDR1 SGHRS, CDR2 YFSETQ. The CDR3 loop reads CASSLSTASYNEQFF. The CDR3 nucleotides are TGCGCCAGCAGCTTATCGACAGCCTCCTACAATGAGCAGTTCTTC.

A few counts support this clone. The V and J genes are TRBV24-1 and TRBJ2-7, with D perhaps given as TRBD1 or TRBD2 (5 bases each). CDR1 and CDR2 (germline): KGHDR, SFDVKD. V lost 10 bases and J lost 3, with 15 bases in between. CDR3 length: 13 residues. The CDR3 DNA reads TGTGCCACAGAGGGACCTCTTGGCTACGAGCAGTACTTC. Amino acids: CATEGPLGYEQYF.

The chain has TRBV6-5 and TRBJ1-1; 7 nucleotides match TRBD1. Germline assignment: CDR1 MNHEY and CDR2 SVGAGI. V lost 4 bases to trimming and J lost 3 bases; unmatched junction nucleotides: 8. CDR3 length equals 15 residues. The CDR3 DNA sequence: TGTGCCAGCAGTTCTCGACAGGGTTATTACACTGAAGCTTTCTTT. It is translated as CASSSRQGYYTEAFF.

J is TRBJ2-7 and V is TRBV3-1 (or the pseudogene TRBV3-2); D is uncertain. This CDR3 spans 12 amino acids. Germline CDR1 LGHDT, CDR2 YNNKEL (reference sequence). The V end was cut by 0 bases, the J end by 6 bases, with 6 bases between. CDR3 loop: CASSQDWTEQYF. The CDR3 DNA reads TGTGCCAGCAGCCAAGATTGGACCGAGCAGTACTTC.

The chain uses TRBV13 and TRBJ1-4; no definite D call. Germline V gene data show CDR1 as PRHDT and CDR2 as FYEKMQ (reference sequence). V dropped 2 bases and J dropped 0 bases, with 4 bases sitting between them. The CDR3 contains 14 residues. CDR3 amino acids: CASSLRSTNEKLFF. CDR3 bases: TGTGCCAGCAGCTTAAGATCAACTAATGAAAAACTGTTTTTT.

The V call is TRBV12-5, the J call TRBJ2-2; D perhaps matches TRBD1 (6 bases). This CDR3 contains 16 residues. Germline V gives CDR1 LGHNT, CDR2 FRNRAP. The ends were cut back, 6 bases at V and 4 bases at J, with 18 bases in the middle. The CDR3 region is CASGWGPAEGTGELFF. The CDR3 DNA reads TGTGCTAGTGGCTGGGGGCCGGCAGAAGGCACCGGGGAGCTGTTTTTT.

The sample holds a few counts of this clone. V and J are TRBV6-5 and TRBJ2-7, with D possibly matching TRBD1 (5 bases). The CDR3 is made up of 14 amino acids. Trimming took off 9 bases at V and 4 bases at J, with 19 bases between the two ends. Germline V lookup: CDR1 MNHEY, CDR2 SVGAGI. This CDR3 reads CASDSGIRTYEQYF. CDR3 nucleotide sequence: TGTGCCAGTGACTCAGGGATTCGGACGTACGAGCAGTACTTC.

The V gene is TRBV13, the J gene TRBJ2-5; D remains ambiguous. The germline V gene encodes CDR1 PRHDT and CDR2 FYEKMQ (reference sequence). V was cut by 5 bases and J by 5 bases, with 15 bases left in between. The CDR3 totals 14 residues. The CDR3 nucleotides are TGTGCCAGCAGCGTCCGGACGATCGGCGAGACCCAGTACTTC. It translates to CASSVRTIGETQYF.

The chain links TRBV6-5 to TRBJ2-4, with 7 nucleotides matching TRBD1. The CDR3 runs to 14 residues. V trimming: 2 bases; J trimming: 5 bases; junction bases outside the gene matches: 3. The germline gives CDR1 MNHEY, CDR2 SVGAGI. The DNA for the CDR3 is TGTGCCAGCAGTTACAGGACAGGTCAAAACATTCAGTACTTC. It is translated as CASSYRTGQNIQYF.

This chain connects TRBV6-5 to TRBJ1-1, with D possibly TRBD1 on 6 matching bases. The CDR3 extends over 13 amino acids. Per germline, CDR1 MNHEY and CDR2 SVGAGI. The germline V and J ends were trimmed by 5 bases and 6 bases, with 13 bases remaining between them. The CDR3 loop is CASSPEQGSEAFF. In DNA, the CDR3 is TGTGCCAGCAGTCCAGAACAGGGATCTGAAGCTTTCTTT.

The chain carries TRBV5-1 and TRBJ2-7, with 10 bases aligning to TRBD2. The CDR3 has 14 amino acids. V dropped 5 bases and J dropped 7; count of bases not matched to a gene: 9. CDR1 and CDR2 (germline): SGHRS, YFSETQ. In nucleotides, the CDR3 is TGCGCCAGCAGTTTAAGCGGGGGGGCCGGGGAGCAGTACTTC. It specifies CASSLSGGAGEQYF.

Only one count was recorded for this clone. V is TRBV28 and J is TRBJ1-6; D ambiguous. The V gene lost 8 bases and the J gene lost 7 bases, with 9 bases spanning the gap. CDR3 length: 12 residues. Germline V gene lookup returns CDR1 MDHEN and CDR2 SYDVKM. CDR3 coding DNA: TGTGCCAGCGGCGAAAAGAATTCACCCCTCCACTTT. This sequence encodes CASGEKNSPLHF.

V and J are TRBV9 and TRBJ1-1; no definite D call. CDR3 length: 14 amino acids. V shed 0 bases and J shed 2 bases, with 8 bases lying between them. The V gene's germline CDR1 is SGDLS and CDR2 YYNGEE. CDR3 bases: TGTGCCAGCAGCGTAGGTCCGACAAACACTGAAGCTTTCTTT. Its translation is CASSVGPTNTEAFF.

The CDR3 region is CASSRGDAQYF. The CDR3 coding sequence is TGTGCCTCCTCGCGGGGGGATGCGCAGTATTTT. The chain employs TRBV12-3 or TRBV12-4 and TRBJ2-3; 8 bases are shared with TRBD2. The CDR3 extends over 11 amino acids. The V segment lost 11 bases and the J segment 10 bases; nucleotides outside the gene matches: 8.

The chain has TRBV12-3 or TRBV12-4 and TRBJ1-2; D is unclear. The CDR3 is 12 amino acids. Trimming stripped 1 base from V and 3 bases from J, with 3 bases between. CDR3 coding DNA: TGTGCCAGCAGTTTAGGACACTATGGCTACACCTTC. It translates to CASSLGHYGYTF.